These 32 T cell receptor beta chains came from one sample sequenced in a study of T cell changes during pregnancy in multiple sclerosis. Sequencing used immunoSEQ multiplex PCR; TCRdb keeps in-frame clones, though not all of them. The sample holds some 85,000 clones; roughly 96% are singletons and the top ten take more than 0.85%. Sequencing used peripheral blood, obtained in the second trimester of pregnancy. The source of these receptors is a female donor with multiple sclerosis, enrolled in a pregnancy study.

This chain connects TRBV13 to TRBJ2-1, with TRBD2 identical over 7 bases. Germline assignment: CDR1 PRHDT and CDR2 FYEKMQ (reference sequence). The CDR3 is 16 residues long. V shed 1 base, J shed 4 bases, and the junction held 7 bases outside the gene matches. In nucleotides, the CDR3 is TGTGCCAGCAGCTTAGAAGGACTAGTACAGTACAATGAGCAGTTCTTC. This sequence encodes CASSLEGLVQYNEQFF.

The chain links TRBV4-2 to TRBJ2-3; 9 bases align to TRBD2. The germline V gene encodes CDR1 LGHNA and CDR2 YNFKEQ. The CDR3 has 17 amino acids. The junction had 8 bases not matched to a gene; V was cut back by 4 bases and J by 0 bases. The CDR3, as DNA: TGTGCCAGCAGCCTGACATCTAGCGGGGTTAGCACAGATACGCAGTATTTT. Amino acids: CASSLTSSGVSTDTQYF.

As DNA, the CDR3 is TGTGCCAGCAGTGAATATATAGGGGGTGAGAACTATGGCTACACCTTC. Encoded protein: CASSEYIGGENYGYTF. The rearrangement links TRBV25-1 to TRBJ1-2, with D possibly matching TRBD1 (6 bases). The CDR3 is 16 amino acids. CDR1 and CDR2 (germline): MGHDK, SYGVNS. The V gene lost 0 bases and the J gene lost 2 bases, with 13 bases spanning the gap.

The chain has TRBV6-4 and TRBJ2-1; TRBD1 is a possible D gene (5 bases). Germline assignment: CDR1 MRHNA and CDR2 SNTAGT. The CDR3 totals 15 residues. The V and J ends lost 5 bases and 0 bases respectively, with 11 bases between them. The CDR3 spells CASSQGVRSYNEQFF. CDR3 sequence (DNA): TGTGCCAGCAGTCAAGGGGTCCGCTCCTACAATGAGCAGTTCTTC.

This clone was recorded only once. This rearrangement joins TRBV4-1 to TRBJ2-1, with D possibly TRBD2 on 6 matching bases. The ends were cut back, 1 base at V and 15 bases at J, with 22 bases in the middle. This CDR3 comprises 15 residues. In germline, CDR1 is MGHRA, CDR2 YSYEKL. This CDR3 reads CASSQVEAGNQPGFF. The CDR3, as DNA: TGCGCCAGCAGCCAAGTTGAAGCGGGCAATCAACCGGGGTTCTTC.

This clone was recorded a few times. This chain links TRBV2 with TRBJ2-2; tentative D call: TRBD2 (7 bases). V was trimmed by 0 bases and J by 5 bases, leaving 10 bases between them. The CDR3 length is 15 residues. The V gene's germline CDR1 is SNHLY and CDR2 FYNNEI. The chain's CDR3 is CASSEARGGTGELFF. The CDR3, as DNA: TGTGCCAGCAGTGAAGCGAGGGGGGGTACCGGGGAGCTGTTTTTT.

This chain connects TRBV5-1 to TRBJ2-7; D might be TRBD2 (6 bases). CDR1 is SGHRS, CDR2 YFSETQ, per germline. Trimming removed 5 bases from V and 2 bases from J, with 11 bases in between. This CDR3 region has 13 residues. The CDR3 bases are TGCGCCAGCAGGCGCCCGGGGGCCTACGAGCAGTACTTC. It codes for CASRRPGAYEQYF.

The rearrangement uses TRBV19 and TRBJ1-2; D uncertain. This CDR3 region has 13 residues. Germline V gives CDR1 LNHDA, CDR2 SQIVND (reference sequence). Trimming removed 5 bases from V and 3 bases from J, with 10 bases in between. In nucleotides, the CDR3 is TGTGCCAGTAGTGTTCCGGGTTACTATGGCTACACCTTC. This gives the protein CASSVPGYYGYTF.

The V gene is TRBV5-5, the J gene TRBJ2-7; the match to TRBD2 covers 12 bases. Germline trimming cut 5 bases from V and 4 bases from J; bases unmatched to any gene: 7. The germline CDR1 and CDR2 sequences are SGHKS and YYEKEE (reference sequence). CDR3 size: 15 residues. The DNA of the CDR3 is TGTGCCAGCAGTCTAGCGGGAGGGCCGTGGTACGAGCAGTACTTC. Its protein product is CASSLAGGPWYEQYF.

The genes are TRBV27 and TRBJ2-3; a possible D gene is TRBD2 (5 bases). Germline CDR1 reads MNHEY; CDR2 reads SMNVEV (reference sequence). The V and J ends lost 3 bases and 0 bases respectively, with 10 bases between them. The length of the CDR3 is 15 residues. CDR3 coding DNA: TGTGCCAGCAGTTTGGTAGCGCCTAGCACAGATACGCAGTATTTT. This translates into CASSLVAPSTDTQYF.

The chain links TRBV19 to TRBJ2-1; 9 nucleotides line up with TRBD2. The J segment lost 6 bases and the V segment lost 3 bases, leaving 9 bases of the junction unmatched. The germline V gene encodes CDR1 LNHDA and CDR2 SQIVND (reference sequence). This CDR3 contains 16 residues. The CDR3 is CASSISAGGPGNEQFF. The CDR3 bases are TGTGCCAGTAGTATTTCGGCGGGAGGGCCCGGCAATGAGCAGTTCTTC.

The chain couples TRBV7-2 to TRBJ1-1; TRBD1 aligns across 9 bases. CDR1 and CDR2 from the germline V gene are SGHTA and FQGNSA. CDR3 length equals 14 residues. V dropped 0 bases and J dropped 6; count of bases not matched to a gene: 2. CDR3 protein: CASSLAGTGPEAFF. DNA of the CDR3: TGTGCCAGCAGCTTAGCGGGGACAGGGCCTGAAGCTTTCTTT.

V is TRBV6-6 and J is TRBJ1-1; 10 bases align to TRBD1. V was clipped by 11 bases and J by 0 bases; unmatched bases: 6. CDR1 and CDR2 from the germline V gene are MNHNY and SVGAGI (reference sequence). The CDR3 has 14 amino acids. The CDR3 loop reads CAAWTGGMNTEAFF. In DNA, the CDR3 is TGTGCCGCTTGGACAGGGGGTATGAACACTGAAGCTTTCTTT.

The V and J genes are TRBV6-8 and TRBJ2-7; 9 positions match TRBD2. V dropped 2 bases and J dropped 2; count of bases not matched to a gene: 13. The CDR3 extends over 18 amino acids. Germline assignment: CDR1 MNHGY and CDR2 SAAAGT. CDR3 DNA sequence: TGTGCCAGCAGTTACCCCGTGGCGAGGCGGGAGGGCCCCTACGAGCAGTACTTC. It yields the protein CASSYPVARREGPYEQYF.

The chain combines TRBV30 with TRBJ2-7; maybe TRBD1 (6 bases). The CDR3 is 13 amino acids. The ends were cut back, 2 bases at V and 5 bases at J, with 13 bases in the middle. CDR1 is GTSNPN, CDR2 SVGIG, per germline (reference sequence). CDR3 in DNA: TGTGCCTGGAGTCGACAGGATGGTGACGAGCAGTACTTC. It specifies CAWSRQDGDEQYF.

The J gene is TRBJ2-1, the V gene TRBV19, with 11 bases identical to TRBD1. Germline assignment: CDR1 LNHDA and CDR2 SQIVND (reference sequence). Trimming removed 6 bases from V and 4 bases from J; junction bases left unmatched: 14. The CDR3 consists of 18 residues. CDR3 nucleotides: TGTGCCAGTAGCCACCGCCCCCGGGACAGGGGGGCATACAATGAGCAGTTCTTC. Translating gives CASSHRPRDRGAYNEQFF.

The J gene is TRBJ2-6, the V gene TRBV9, with 12 nucleotides matching TRBD2. The CDR3 is 16 amino acids. Losses at the gene ends were 4 bases for V and 2 bases for J; bases not matched to a gene: 1. Germline CDR1 and CDR2: SGDLS and YYNGEE. CDR3: CASSRLAGAGANVLTF. For the CDR3, the DNA is TGTGCCAGCAGCAGACTAGCGGGAGCTGGGGCCAACGTCCTGACTTTC.

The CDR3, as DNA: TGCGCCAGCAGCTTGGACAGGGACAGGGGGCTCTACGAGCAGTACTTC. Residues: CASSLDRDRGLYEQYF. This chain connects TRBV5-1 to TRBJ2-7, with 12 bases that match TRBD1. V shed 0 bases and J 3 bases; nucleotides not matched to a gene: 4. The CDR3 is made up of 16 amino acids. Germline loops: CDR1 SGHRS, CDR2 YFSETQ.

The V call is TRBV5-6, the J call TRBJ2-2, with D tentatively TRBD1 (6 bases). CDR1 and CDR2 from the germline V gene are SGHDT and YYEEEE. CDR3 size: 13 residues. Deletions cut 4 bases from V and 5 bases from J, with 9 bases between. In nucleotides, the CDR3 is TGTGCCAGCAGCGCAGGGGTTACCGGGGAGCTGTTTTTT. Its translation: CASSAGVTGELFF. The entire variable domain, with the rest obtained from reference TRBV5-6 and TRBJ2-2, is as follows: DAGVTQSPTHLIKTRGQQVTLRCSPKSGHDTVSWYQQALGQGPQFIFQYYEEEERQRGNFPDRFSGHQFPNYSSELNVNALLLGDSALYLCASSAGVTGELFFGEGSRLTVL.

The chain is built from TRBV5-4 and TRBJ2-7; TRBD2 matches at 7 bases. Trimming took 2 bases from V and 7 from J; bases not matched to a gene: 12. This CDR3 has 15 amino acids. Germline-derived CDR1 and CDR2 are SGHNT and YYREEE (reference sequence). CDR3 sequence reads: CASSFARAGWSEQYF. In nucleotides, the CDR3 is TGTGCCAGCAGCTTTGCTCGAGCGGGATGGTCGGAGCAGTACTTC.

This chain links TRBV5-6 with TRBJ1-2; unclear D gene. This CDR3 has 14 residues. CDR1 SGHDT and CDR2 YYEEEE come from the germline V gene. V was pared by 0 bases and J by 0 bases, with 6 bases between. In DNA form, the CDR3 reads TGTGCCAGCAGCTTGGACGGGACTAACTATGGCTACACCTTC. Protein sequence: CASSLDGTNYGYTF.

The rearrangement uses TRBV5-1 and TRBJ2-5; D is unresolved. The CDR3 consists of 14 residues. V lost 1 base and J lost 5, with 12 bases in between. From germline, CDR1 is SGHRS and CDR2 YFSETQ. The CDR3 DNA sequence: TGCGCCAGCAGCTTGCTTTCCGCTAGGGAGACCCAGTACTTC. Translated: CASSLLSARETQYF.

This chain uses TRBV30 with TRBJ2-4; no clear D. This CDR3 has 12 amino acids. The V end was cut by 2 bases, the J end by 12 bases, with 14 bases between. From germline, CDR1 is GTSNPN and CDR2 SVGIG (reference sequence). CDR3 bases: TGTGCCTGGAGTTTAAGCCGTTACGGTCAGTACTTC. Its protein is CAWSLSRYGQYF.

The chain employs TRBV19 and TRBJ2-7, with 9 positions matching TRBD1. The trim removed 5 bases at V and 4 bases at J, leaving 18 bases unmatched. Germline V gene data show CDR1 as LNHDA and CDR2 as SQIVND (reference sequence). This CDR3 spans 18 amino acids. The CDR3 DNA is TGTGCCAGTAGTCCTTCGGGACAGGGTGGTTTTCTAGGATACGAGCAGTACTTC. As protein: CASSPSGQGGFLGYEQYF.

This sequence joins TRBV5-1 and TRBJ1-1; 7 nucleotides line up with TRBD1. The CDR3 consists of 13 residues. Germline V gene lookup returns CDR1 SGHRS and CDR2 YFSETQ. The V and J ends lost 4 bases and 2 bases, in that order; junction bases with no gene match: 2. The CDR3 nucleotides read TGCGCCAGCAGCGGGACAGATAACACTGAAGCTTTCTTT. It encodes CASSGTDNTEAFF. The variable domain in full, completed from reference TRBV5-1 and TRBJ1-1, reads KAGVTQTPRYLIKTRGQQVTLSCSPISGHRSVSWYQQTPGQGLQFLFEYFSETQRNKGNFPGRFSGRQFSNSRSEMNVSTLELGDSALYLCASSGTDNTEAFFGQGTRLTVV.

The J gene is TRBJ2-1, the V gene TRBV25-1; 8 nucleotides line up with TRBD2. Per germline, CDR1 MGHDK and CDR2 SYGVNS. The CDR3 consists of 13 residues. J lost 3 bases, V lost 9 bases, and 4 bases had no gene match. The CDR3 DNA sequence: TGTGCCAGTCGGGAGGGTTACTACAATGAGCAGTTCTTC. Translated: CASREGYYNEQFF.

The rearrangement uses TRBV19 and TRBJ1-1; possible D gene TRBD1, 5 bases. Germline CDR1 reads LNHDA; CDR2 reads SQIVND (reference sequence). This CDR3 comprises 16 residues. V lost 3 bases to trimming and J lost 4 bases, with 18 bases between them. The CDR3 DNA is TGTGCCAGTAGTATCGGGTTTCGGGGGTCGGGCACTGAAGCTTTCTTT. Protein: CASSIGFRGSGTEAFF.

This chain joins TRBV15 and TRBJ2-7, with D perhaps matching TRBD1 (5 bases). The CDR3 has 14 residues. Germline loops: CDR1 LNHNV, CDR2 YYDKDF (reference sequence). V shed 3 bases and J shed 4 bases, with 13 bases lying between them. CDR3 in DNA: TGTGCCACCAGCAGTTATACAGGCGGATACGAGCAGTACTTC. It codes for CATSSYTGGYEQYF. The complete variable domain, with remaining parts taken from reference TRBV15 and TRBJ2-7, reads DAMVIQNPRYQVTQFGKPVTLSCSQTLNHNVMYWYQQKSSQAPKLLFHYYDKDFNNEADTPDNFQSRRPNTSFCFLDIRSPGLGDTAMYLCATSSYTGGYEQYFGPGTRLTVT.

The chain joins TRBV19 to TRBJ2-7; 9 bases are a match to TRBD2. Germline-derived CDR1 and CDR2 are LNHDA and SQIVND (reference sequence). The CDR3 has 15 residues. Trimming took 5 bases from V and 0 from J; bases not matched to a gene: 5. The CDR3 loop is CASSPSGAFSYEQYF. CDR3 in DNA: TGTGCCAGTAGTCCTAGCGGGGCTTTCTCCTACGAGCAGTACTTC.

This clone appeared once. The V gene is TRBV27, the J gene TRBJ2-1; tentative D call: TRBD1 (6 bases). Germline values: CDR1 MNHEY, CDR2 SMNVEV (reference sequence). CDR3 length: 13 residues. V was clipped by 4 bases and J by 4 bases, with 8 bases between them. Here the CDR3 reads CASSSRGYNEQFF. The CDR3 region has the DNA TGTGCCAGCAGTTCCAGGGGTTACAATGAGCAGTTCTTC.

The chain employs TRBV27 and TRBJ2-7; TRBD2 is a possible D gene (5 bases). Trimming removed 4 bases from V and 3 bases from J, with 13 bases in between. The CDR3 spans 14 residues. Germline lookup yields CDR1 MNHEY and CDR2 SMNVEV (reference sequence). The CDR3 DNA reads as TGTGCCAGCAGTTCGGCGCTAGCTGGCTACGAGCAGTACTTC. It encodes CASSSALAGYEQYF.

The chain has TRBV6-5 and TRBJ2-7, with a tentative D call TRBD1 (5 bases). V lost 7 bases to trimming and J lost 6 bases, with 10 bases between them. This CDR3 has 11 residues. Per germline, CDR1 MNHEY and CDR2 SVGAGI. The CDR3 loop is CASTQGGEQYF. For the CDR3, the DNA is TGTGCCAGCACTCAGGGCGGCGAGCAGTACTTC.